What follows are 17 T cell receptor beta chains derived from one specimen sequenced in a study of identifying expanded T cells in peripheral blood. The method was immunoSEQ multiplex PCR; TCRdb's version includes in-frame clones alone and lacks a portion of them. Counted here are approximately 58,000 clones, about 80% occurring once; the ten biggest clones make up approximately 17%. The sample was blood. The origin of the receptors is a person aged 18 to 70 in good health.

This sequence joins TRBV19 and TRBJ1-1; D is possibly TRBD1 (6 bases). The germline V gene encodes CDR1 LNHDA and CDR2 SQIVND (reference sequence). The CDR3 has 15 amino acids. V was trimmed by 1 base and J by 5 bases, leaving 14 bases between them. The CDR3 reads CASSIAQGSSTEAFF. The CDR3 DNA reads as TGTGCCAGTAGTATAGCTCAGGGGAGCTCGACTGAAGCTTTCTTT.

A few counts support this clone. The rearrangement uses TRBV6-1 and TRBJ2-1; 9 positions match TRBD2. Germline lookup yields CDR1 MNHNS and CDR2 SASEGT. The junction had 12 bases not matched to a gene; V was cut back by 2 bases and J by 4 bases. The CDR3 consists of 18 residues. This chain's CDR3 is CASSENRPSGAQYNEQFF. CDR3 coding DNA: TGTGCCAGCAGTGAAAATCGGCCTAGCGGGGCGCAATACAATGAGCAGTTCTTC.

This clone has a single count. The V call is TRBV19, the J call TRBJ2-3; no clear D gene. In germline, CDR1 is LNHDA, CDR2 SQIVND (reference sequence). The CDR3 spans 13 residues. V lost 3 bases, J lost 5 bases, and 9 bases lay in between. The CDR3 bases are TGTGCCAGTAGTATTAGTGGGAAAGATACGCAGTATTTT. Amino acid sequence: CASSISGKDTQYF.

This rearrangement joins TRBV6-6 to TRBJ1-2; D not resolved. V gave up 7 bases and J gave up 8 bases, with 17 bases separating them. The germline CDR1 and CDR2 sequences are MNHNY and SVGAGI (reference sequence). The length of the CDR3 is 13 residues. The CDR3 reads CASTPRSDGGYTF. The DNA of the CDR3 is TGTGCCAGCACTCCGCGGAGCGACGGCGGCTACACCTTC.

CDR3 amino acids: CASSPSLLAGGLYNEQFF. In DNA, the CDR3 is TGTGCCAGCTCACCATCCTTACTAGCGGGGGGCCTATACAATGAGCAGTTCTTC. The chain uses TRBV18 and TRBJ2-1, with 12 bases that match TRBD2. The ends lost 2 bases at V and 4 bases at J; junction bases unmatched: 9. CDR3 length: 18 amino acids. Germline V gene lookup returns CDR1 KGHSH and CDR2 LQKENI. Using reference TRBV18 and TRBJ2-1 for the parts outside the CDR3, the full variable domain is NAGVMQNPRHLVRRRGQEARLRCSPMKGHSHVYWYRQLPEEGLKFMVYLQKENIIDESGMPKERFSAEFPKEGPSILRIQQVVRGDSAAYFCASSPSLLAGGLYNEQFFGPGTRLTVL.

The rearrangement uses TRBV5-4 and TRBJ1-1, with D maybe TRBD1 (6 bases). Germline V gives CDR1 SGHNT, CDR2 YYREEE (reference sequence). The V and J ends lost 4 bases and 0 bases respectively, with 22 bases between them. The CDR3 sequence is 18 residues long. The CDR3 coding sequence is TGTGCCAGCAGCGGGGGGGCAGGGTCACGCGGGATGAACACTGAAGCTTTCTTT. Its translation is CASSGGAGSRGMNTEAFF. The complete variable domain, with remaining parts taken from reference TRBV5-4 and TRBJ1-1, reads ETGVTQSPTHLIKTRGQQVTLRCSSQSGHNTVSWYQQALGQGPQFIFQYYREEENGRGNFPPRFSGLQFPNYSSELNVNALELDDSALYLCASSGGAGSRGMNTEAFFGQGTRLTVV.

V and J are TRBV25-1 and TRBJ1-1, with D hard to call. This CDR3 has 14 amino acids. Germline CDR1 MGHDK, CDR2 SYGVNS. V lost 4 bases to trimming and J lost 1 base, with 10 bases between them. In DNA form, the CDR3 reads TGTGCCAGCAGTGTGAGGTATGGGAACACTGAAGCTTTCTTT. Translating gives CASSVRYGNTEAFF.

The rearrangement links TRBV15 to TRBJ2-3, with D hard to call. This CDR3 has 13 residues. V was cut by 5 bases and J by 6 bases, with 12 bases left in between. CDR1 LNHNV and CDR2 YYDKDF come from the germline V gene (reference sequence). The chain's CDR3 is CATSPPARDTQYF. The CDR3 DNA reads as TGTGCCACCAGCCCCCCGGCAAGGGATACGCAGTATTTT.

The gene calls are TRBV7-2 and TRBJ2-6; 9 positions agree with TRBD1. Germline trimming cut 5 bases from V and 3 bases from J; bases unmatched to any gene: 5. Germline V gene data show CDR1 as SGHTA and CDR2 as FQGNSA. The CDR3 extends over 16 amino acids. CDR3 sequence (DNA): TGTGCCAGCAGCAAACAGGGGGCAGGTGGGGCCAACGTCCTGACTTTC. This sequence encodes CASSKQGAGGANVLTF. Drawing the rest from reference TRBV7-2 and TRBJ2-6, the complete variable domain is GAGVSQSPSNKVTEKGKDVELRCDPISGHTALYWYRQSLGQGLEFLIYFQGNSAPDKSGLPSDRFSAERTGGSVSTLTIQRTQQEDSAVYLCASSKQGAGGANVLTFGAGSRLTVL.

This chain links TRBV11-3 with TRBJ2-7; D not resolved. This CDR3 contains 13 residues. From germline, CDR1 is SGHNT and CDR2 YENEEA. V shed 3 bases and J shed 5 bases, with 11 bases lying between them. The CDR3 bases are TGTGCCAGCAGCTTGGGTATTGTAGACGAGCAGTACTTC. This encodes CASSLGIVDEQYF.

CDR3 region: CASSVTGLTEAFF. For the CDR3, the DNA is TGTGCCAGCAGCGTTACGGGGCTAACTGAAGCTTTCTTT. The chain has TRBV9 and TRBJ1-1; D may be TRBD1 (5 bases). Germline V gene sequence: CDR1 SGDLS, CDR2 YYNGEE. This CDR3 has 13 amino acids. The V end lost 2 bases, the J end lost 5 bases, and 10 bases lay between the germline ends. The variable domain in full, completed from reference TRBV9 and TRBJ1-1, reads DSGVTQTPKHLITATGQRVTLRCSPRSGDLSVYWYQQSLDQGLQFLIQYYNGEERAKGNILERFSAQQFPDLHSELNLSSLELGDSALYFCASSVTGLTEAFFGQGTRLTVV.

The gene calls are TRBV18 and TRBJ1-1; D uncertain. Germline CDR1 is KGHSH and CDR2 is LQKENI. This CDR3 spans 14 amino acids. The V gene lost 1 base and the J gene lost 1 base, with 7 bases spanning the gap. The DNA of the CDR3 is TGTGCCAGCTCACCACAATCAGCGAACACTGAAGCTTTCTTT. Translated: CASSPQSANTEAFF.

This clone was counted a few times. The genes are TRBV18 and TRBJ1-6; 9 bases are shared with TRBD1. CDR1 is KGHSH, CDR2 LQKENI, per germline. With V trimmed by 4 bases and J by 9 bases, 4 bases remained unmatched. The CDR3 totals 14 residues. CDR3 residues: CASSLQGASSPLHF. DNA of the CDR3: TGTGCCAGCTCACTACAGGGGGCCAGTTCACCCCTCCACTTT.

The rearrangement uses TRBV7-3 and TRBJ1-1; 9 bases are shared with TRBD1. CDR3 length equals 15 residues. The germline V gene encodes CDR1 SGHTA and CDR2 FQGTGA. Trimming took 5 bases from V and 1 from J; bases not matched to a gene: 5. DNA for the CDR3: TGTGCCAGCAGCCCGGGACAGGGTTCGAACACTGAAGCTTTCTTT. It specifies CASSPGQGSNTEAFF. The variable domain in full, completed from reference TRBV7-3 and TRBJ1-1, reads GAGVSQTPSNKVTEKGKYVELRCDPISGHTALYWYRQSLGQGPEFLIYFQGTGAADDSGLPNDRFFAVRPEGSVSTLKIQRTERGDSAVYLCASSPGQGSNTEAFFGQGTRLTVV.

This clone occurred once. This sequence joins TRBV15 and TRBJ2-7; D is unresolved. CDR1 and CDR2 from the germline V gene are LNHNV and YYDKDF (reference sequence). The CDR3 loop spans 12 amino acids. Trimming removed 3 bases at V and 4 bases at J, with 7 bases between. CDR3 DNA: TGTGCCACCAGCAGGGACCGGTACGAGCAGTACTTC. Translating it yields CATSRDRYEQYF. The variable domain in full, with the rest retrieved from reference TRBV15 and TRBJ2-7, is DAMVIQNPRYQVTQFGKPVTLSCSQTLNHNVMYWYQQKSSQAPKLLFHYYDKDFNNEADTPDNFQSRRPNTSFCFLDIRSPGLGDTAMYLCATSRDRYEQYFGPGTRLTVT.

The V call is TRBV5-1, the J call TRBJ2-3, with 7 bases that match TRBD2. Germline CDR1 reads SGHRS; CDR2 reads YFSETQ. The ends lost 2 bases at V and 2 bases at J; junction bases unmatched: 14. The CDR3 contains 18 residues. The CDR3 loop reads CASSFGPHRGGYTDTQYF. In nucleotides, the CDR3 is TGCGCCAGCAGCTTTGGTCCCCATAGGGGAGGGTACACAGATACGCAGTATTTT.

The rearrangement uses TRBV6-6 and TRBJ1-5; no clear D. The CDR3 is 13 amino acids. Germline CDR1 and CDR2: MNHNY and SVGAGI (reference sequence). Trimming shortened V by 4 bases and J by 2 bases, and 6 bases separated the two germline ends. The CDR3 loop reads CASSSKGNQPQHF. The CDR3 DNA reads as TGTGCCAGCAGTTCTAAGGGCAATCAGCCCCAGCATTTT.